This TCR beta chain was recovered during a study of blood T cells in healthy people across ages. Overall study context: Capture by template switching was about one barcoded beta molecule per two T cells.

This clonotype was picked up one time. Its antigen is currently unknown. Isolated PBMCs totaled at least 6 million in each sample. PCR was performed a second time for roughly 6 to 12 cycles using a sample-barcoded 5' primer and a J-beta primer mix. MiXCR, run by TCRdb on the 5' RACE reads, gives a single entry per CDR3 protein. Among about 580,000 distinct CDR3 sequences listed, 45% to 55% were seen once. General study results and limits: Unsorted PBMC input precluded a conclusive naive versus antigen-experienced comparison.

What was sequenced was blood. The receptor was derived from a man at least 80 years old in good health.

CDR3 DNA sequence: TGTGCCAGCAGTTTTGGGCTAGGGTACAATGAGCAGTTCTTC. Residues: CASSFGLGYNEQFF. This sequence joins TRBV27 and TRBJ2-1; D is unresolved. V lost 3 bases and J lost 4, with 10 bases in between. The CDR3 runs 14 residues. The germline V gene has CDR1 MNHEY and CDR2 SMNVEV (reference sequence).